A single T cell receptor beta chain is shown here with its context. What it binds is not known. It was with a sample-barcoded 5' primer and a J-beta primer mix that a second PCR of roughly 7 to 12 cycles was run. A minimum of 3 million CDR3-containing paired-end reads was obtained for each sample. TCRdb re-called the 5' RACE reads through MiXCR, storing one row per CDR3 protein. Of about 1.8 million distinct CDR3 sequences listed, roughly 49% were seen once; the top ten hold roughly 2%. Trimming pared 6 bases from V and 8 bases from J, leaving 16 bases between. The CDR3 extends over 14 amino acids. Germline V lookup: CDR1 MNHNY, CDR2 SVGAGI (reference sequence). This sample was taken from a study of blood T cells in healthy people across ages. Study-level points and caveats: Aged donors had fewer naive CD4+ cells and lower diversity than long-lived donors. The donors' CMV status was not determined, possibly confounding changes in expanded clonotypes.

The chain has TRBV6-6 and TRBJ1-4; TRBD1 might be the D (6 bases). What was sequenced was blood. This receptor was identified in a woman in her thirties or forties in good health. The CDR3 spells CASSNLQGGEKLFF. The CDR3 DNA sequence: TGTGCCAGCAGCAATTTACAGGGAGGGGAAAAACTGTTTTTT.